This T cell receptor (beta chain) was sequenced during a study of shared clonotypes between healthy human individuals. Whole-study results and caveats: Generation of non-shared clonotypes was less probable than generation of clonotypes shared by all four donors. Donor scarcity curtailed the genetic and exposure-history diversity represented herein.

Of note for this clone: Its antigen is unknown.

The germline gives CDR1 LNHNV, CDR2 YYDKDF (reference sequence). CDR3 length equals 13 residues. The V and J ends lost 0 bases and 4 bases respectively, with 6 bases between them. Execution of the assay was at deep level. The protocol was immunoSEQ multiplex PCR, while the TCRdb copy is restricted to in-frame clones and leaves out a portion. The data hold roughly 400,000 clones, with roughly 96% observed a single time. Sequencing was done on a sample of memory CD8+ T cells sorted from blood. Stated subset: CD45RO+ cells pooled with CCR7-negative TemRA cells. V and J are TRBV15 and TRBJ2-5; D ambiguous. This TCR derives from a man aged 25-45 years in good health. CDR3 DNA sequence: TGTGCCACCAGCAGAGATCGGCGAGAGACCCAGTACTTC. Translation: CATSRDRRETQYF.